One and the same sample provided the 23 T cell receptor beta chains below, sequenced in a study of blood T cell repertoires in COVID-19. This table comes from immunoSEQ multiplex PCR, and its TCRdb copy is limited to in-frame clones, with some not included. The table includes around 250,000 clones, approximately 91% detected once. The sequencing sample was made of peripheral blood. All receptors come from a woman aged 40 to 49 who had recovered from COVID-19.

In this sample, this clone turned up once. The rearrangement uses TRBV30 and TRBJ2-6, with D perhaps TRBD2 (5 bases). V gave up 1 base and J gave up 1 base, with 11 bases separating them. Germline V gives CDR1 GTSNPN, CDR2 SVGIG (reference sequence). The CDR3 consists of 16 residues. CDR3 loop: CAWSGWELSGANVLTF. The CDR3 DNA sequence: TGTGCCTGGAGTGGGTGGGAGCTATCTGGGGCCAACGTCCTGACTTTC.

CDR3 loop: CAISDLYTGELFF. CDR3 bases: TGTGCCATCAGTGATCTCTACACCGGGGAGCTGTTTTTT. This sequence joins TRBV10-3 and TRBJ2-2, with D hard to call. CDR3 length: 13 amino acids. V was trimmed by 3 bases and J by 3 bases, leaving 5 bases between them. Germline V CDR1 and CDR2: ENHRY, SYGVKD.

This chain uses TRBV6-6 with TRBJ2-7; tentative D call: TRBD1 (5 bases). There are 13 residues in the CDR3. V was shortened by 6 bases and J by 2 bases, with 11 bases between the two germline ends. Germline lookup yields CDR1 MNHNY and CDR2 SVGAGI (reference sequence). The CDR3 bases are TGTGCCAGCAGAGAGACAGAAACCTACGAGCAGTACTTC. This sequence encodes CASRETETYEQYF.

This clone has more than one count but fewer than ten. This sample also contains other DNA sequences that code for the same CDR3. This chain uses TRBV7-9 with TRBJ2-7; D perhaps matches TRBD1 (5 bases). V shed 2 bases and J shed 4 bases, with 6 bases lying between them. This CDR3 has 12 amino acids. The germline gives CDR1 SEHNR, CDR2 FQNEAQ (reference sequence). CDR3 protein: CASSLQGYEQYF. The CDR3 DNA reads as TGTGCCAGCAGCTTACAGGGTTACGAGCAGTACTTC.

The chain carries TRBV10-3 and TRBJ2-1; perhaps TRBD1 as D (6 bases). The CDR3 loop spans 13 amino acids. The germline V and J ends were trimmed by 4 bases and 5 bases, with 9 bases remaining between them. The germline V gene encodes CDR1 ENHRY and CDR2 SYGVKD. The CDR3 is CAISGGQNNEQFF. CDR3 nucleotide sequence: TGTGCCATCAGTGGAGGACAGAACAATGAGCAGTTCTTC.

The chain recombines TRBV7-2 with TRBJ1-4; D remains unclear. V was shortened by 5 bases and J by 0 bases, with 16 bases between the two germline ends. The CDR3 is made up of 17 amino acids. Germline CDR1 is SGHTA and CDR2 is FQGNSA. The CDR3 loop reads CASSAEIPLATNEKLFF. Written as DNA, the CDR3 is TGTGCCAGCAGCGCGGAGATACCCCTTGCAACTAATGAAAAACTGTTTTTT. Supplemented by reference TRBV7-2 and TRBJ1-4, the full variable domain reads GAGVSQSPSNKVTEKGKDVELRCDPISGHTALYWYRQSLGQGLEFLIYFQGNSAPDKSGLPSDRFSAERTGGSVSTLTIQRTQQEDSAVYLCASSAEIPLATNEKLFFGSGTQLSVL.

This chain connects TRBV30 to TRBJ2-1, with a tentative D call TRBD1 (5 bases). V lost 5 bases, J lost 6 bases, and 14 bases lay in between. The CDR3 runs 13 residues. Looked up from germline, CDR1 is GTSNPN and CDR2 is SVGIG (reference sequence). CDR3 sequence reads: CAWALGRGNEQFF. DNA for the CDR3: TGTGCCTGGGCCCTGGGTAGGGGCAATGAGCAGTTCTTC.

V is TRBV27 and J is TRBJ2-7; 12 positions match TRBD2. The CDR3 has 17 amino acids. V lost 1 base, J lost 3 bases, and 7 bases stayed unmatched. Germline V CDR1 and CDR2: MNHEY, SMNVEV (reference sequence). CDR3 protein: CASSLLTSSGGGYEQYF. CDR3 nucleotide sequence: TGTGCCAGCAGTTTATTGACGTCTAGCGGGGGGGGCTACGAGCAGTACTTC.

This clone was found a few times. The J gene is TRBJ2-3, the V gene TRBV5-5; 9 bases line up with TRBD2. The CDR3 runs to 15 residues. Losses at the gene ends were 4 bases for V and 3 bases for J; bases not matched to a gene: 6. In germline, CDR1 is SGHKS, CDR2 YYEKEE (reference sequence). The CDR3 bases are TGTGCCAGCAGCGCGTCTAGCGGGACTACAGATACGCAGTATTTT. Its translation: CASSASSGTTDTQYF.

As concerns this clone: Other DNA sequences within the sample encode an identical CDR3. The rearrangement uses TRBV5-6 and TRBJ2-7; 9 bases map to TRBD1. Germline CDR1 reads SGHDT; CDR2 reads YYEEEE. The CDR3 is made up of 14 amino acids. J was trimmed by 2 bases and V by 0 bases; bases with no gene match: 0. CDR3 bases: TGTGCCAGCAGCTTGGGACAGGGGGCCTACGAGCAGTACTTC. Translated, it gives CASSLGQGAYEQYF.

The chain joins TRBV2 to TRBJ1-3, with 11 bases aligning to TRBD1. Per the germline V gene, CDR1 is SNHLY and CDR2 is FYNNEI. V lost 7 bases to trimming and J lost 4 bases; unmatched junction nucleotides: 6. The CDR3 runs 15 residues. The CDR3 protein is CASNGQGAFGNTIYF. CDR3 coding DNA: TGTGCCAGCAACGGACAGGGGGCGTTCGGAAACACCATATATTTT. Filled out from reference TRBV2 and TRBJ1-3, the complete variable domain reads EPEVTQTPSHQVTQMGQEVILRCVPISNHLYFYWYRQILGQKVEFLVSFYNNEISEKSEIFDDQFSVERPDGSNFTLKIRSTKLEDSAMYFCASNGQGAFGNTIYFGEGSWLTVV.

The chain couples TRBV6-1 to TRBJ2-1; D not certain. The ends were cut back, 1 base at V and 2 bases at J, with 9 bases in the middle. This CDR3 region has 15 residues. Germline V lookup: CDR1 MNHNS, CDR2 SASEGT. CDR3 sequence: CASSEGAVPYNEQFF. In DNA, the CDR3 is TGTGCCAGCAGTGAAGGAGCCGTCCCCTACAATGAGCAGTTCTTC.

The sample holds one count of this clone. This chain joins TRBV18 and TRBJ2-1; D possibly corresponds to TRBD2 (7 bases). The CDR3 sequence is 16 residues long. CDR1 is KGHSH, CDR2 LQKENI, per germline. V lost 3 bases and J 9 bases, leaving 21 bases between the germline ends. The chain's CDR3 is CASSPGRGPGKFEQFF. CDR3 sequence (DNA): TGTGCCAGCTCACCTGGGCGGGGGCCAGGGAAGTTTGAGCAGTTCTTC.

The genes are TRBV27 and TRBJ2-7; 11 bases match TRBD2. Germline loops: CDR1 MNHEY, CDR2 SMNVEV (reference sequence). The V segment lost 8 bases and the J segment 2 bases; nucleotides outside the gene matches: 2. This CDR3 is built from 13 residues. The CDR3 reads CASGTSGPYEQYF. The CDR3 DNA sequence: TGTGCCAGCGGGACTAGCGGTCCCTACGAGCAGTACTTC.

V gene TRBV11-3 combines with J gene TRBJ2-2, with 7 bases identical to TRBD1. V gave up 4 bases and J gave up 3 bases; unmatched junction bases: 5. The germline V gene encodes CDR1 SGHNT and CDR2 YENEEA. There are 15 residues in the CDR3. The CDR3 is CASSSDRVYTGELFF. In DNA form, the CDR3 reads TGTGCCAGCAGCTCCGACAGGGTGTACACCGGGGAGCTGTTTTTT.

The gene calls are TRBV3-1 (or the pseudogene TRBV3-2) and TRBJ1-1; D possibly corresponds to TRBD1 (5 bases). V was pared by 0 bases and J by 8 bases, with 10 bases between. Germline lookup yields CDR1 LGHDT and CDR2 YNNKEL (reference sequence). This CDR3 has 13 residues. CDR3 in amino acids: CASSQDLRTEAFF. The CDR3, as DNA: TGTGCCAGCAGCCAAGATTTACGGACAGAAGCTTTCTTT.

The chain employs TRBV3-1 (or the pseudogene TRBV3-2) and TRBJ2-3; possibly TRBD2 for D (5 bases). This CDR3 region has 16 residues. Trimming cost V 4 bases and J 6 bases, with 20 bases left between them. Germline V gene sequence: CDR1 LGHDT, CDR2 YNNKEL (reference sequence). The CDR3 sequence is CASSPPSGARGDTQYF. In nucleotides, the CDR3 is TGTGCCAGCAGCCCCCCATCTGGAGCCCGAGGGGATACGCAGTATTTT.

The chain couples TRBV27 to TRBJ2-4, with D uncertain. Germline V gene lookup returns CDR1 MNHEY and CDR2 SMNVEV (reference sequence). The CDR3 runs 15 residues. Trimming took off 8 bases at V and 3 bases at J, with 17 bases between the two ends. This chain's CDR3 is CASGSWLSGKNIQYF. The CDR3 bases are TGTGCCAGCGGCTCTTGGCTGTCGGGCAAAAACATTCAGTACTTC.

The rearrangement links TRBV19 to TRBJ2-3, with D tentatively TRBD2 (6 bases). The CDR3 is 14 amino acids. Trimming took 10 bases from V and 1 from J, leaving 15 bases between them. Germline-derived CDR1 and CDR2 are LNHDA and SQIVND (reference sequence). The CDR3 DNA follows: TGTGCCACCCAAATCGGGGGAGGCACAGATACGCAGTATTTT. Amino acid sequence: CATQIGGGTDTQYF.

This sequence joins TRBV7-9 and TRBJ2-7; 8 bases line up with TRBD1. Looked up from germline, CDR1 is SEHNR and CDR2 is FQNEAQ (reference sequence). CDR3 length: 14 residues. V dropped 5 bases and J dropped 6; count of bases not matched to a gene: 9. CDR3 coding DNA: TGTGCCAGCAGCGCCACCGGACAGGGTGGCGAGCAGTACTTC. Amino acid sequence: CASSATGQGGEQYF.

The CDR3 sequence is CASSLNYRGRETQYF. The CDR3 DNA is TGTGCCAGCAGCTTAAATTATCGGGGTCGGGAGACCCAGTACTTC. The chain recombines TRBV7-2 with TRBJ2-5, with D maybe TRBD2 (5 bases). Germline V gives CDR1 SGHTA, CDR2 FQGNSA. The CDR3 has 15 amino acids. Trimming cost V 2 bases and J 5 bases, with 15 bases left between them.

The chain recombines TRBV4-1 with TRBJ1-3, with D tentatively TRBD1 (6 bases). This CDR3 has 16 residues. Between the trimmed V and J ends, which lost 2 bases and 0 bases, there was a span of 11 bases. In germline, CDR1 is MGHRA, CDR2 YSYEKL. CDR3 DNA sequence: TGCGCCAGCAGCCAACTTCGGACAGACTCTGGAAACACCATATATTTT. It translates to CASSQLRTDSGNTIYF.

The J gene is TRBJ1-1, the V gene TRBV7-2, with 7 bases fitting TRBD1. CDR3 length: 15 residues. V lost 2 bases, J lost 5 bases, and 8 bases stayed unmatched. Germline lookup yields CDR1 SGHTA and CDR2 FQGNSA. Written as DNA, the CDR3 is TGTGCCAGCAGCTTAATCGAGGGGGCAGGGACTGAAGCTTTCTTT. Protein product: CASSLIEGAGTEAFF.